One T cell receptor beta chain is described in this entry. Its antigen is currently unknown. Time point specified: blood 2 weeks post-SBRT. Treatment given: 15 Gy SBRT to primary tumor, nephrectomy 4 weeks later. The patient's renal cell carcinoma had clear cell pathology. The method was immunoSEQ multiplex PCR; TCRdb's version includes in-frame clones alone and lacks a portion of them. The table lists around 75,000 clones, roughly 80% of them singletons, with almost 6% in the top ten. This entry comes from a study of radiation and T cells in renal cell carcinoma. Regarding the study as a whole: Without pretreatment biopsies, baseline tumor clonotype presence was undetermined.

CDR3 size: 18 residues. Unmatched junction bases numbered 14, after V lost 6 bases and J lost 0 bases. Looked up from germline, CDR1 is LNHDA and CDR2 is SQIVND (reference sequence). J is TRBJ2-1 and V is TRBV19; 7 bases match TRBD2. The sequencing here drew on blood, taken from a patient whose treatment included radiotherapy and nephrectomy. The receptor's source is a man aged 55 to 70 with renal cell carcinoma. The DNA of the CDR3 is TGTGCCAGTAGCGATGGTTCGGGAGGCCCTTGCTCCTACAATGAGCAGTTCTTC. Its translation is CASSDGSGGPCSYNEQFF.